Below are 2 T cell receptor beta chains sequenced from a single sample in a study of prognosis after radiotherapy for stage I lung cancer. TCR beta CDR3 was amplified from genomic DNA by two-round multiplex PCR. Initially, in first-round PCR, primers specific to each TRBV and TRBJ gene were used. TCRdb re-called the multiplex PCR reads through MiXCR, storing one row per CDR3 protein. The table has about 14,000 distinct CDR3 sequences, 47% seen once. The source was PBMCs, collected before or after stereotactic body radiation therapy (not recorded which). The receptors originated from a donor aged 50 or older with non-small cell lung cancer.

Turning to this clonotype: Mismatch with germline at one junction end may stem from a read error. The rearrangement joins TRBV5-8 to TRBJ1-2; the D is unclear. The CDR3 is 14 residues long. Germline V CDR1 and CDR2: SGHTS, YDEGEE. The CDR3 sequence is CASSLDRVQSGYSF. CDR3 nucleotide sequence: TGTGCCAGCAGCTTGGACCGGGTTCAGTCCGGCTACTCCTTC.

This clonotype has more than one count but fewer than ten. The chain has TRBV12-5 and TRBJ2-1, with a weak D call TRBD2 (5 bases). This CDR3 comprises 14 residues. Trimming removed 7 bases from V and 6 bases from J, with 16 bases in between. Germline CDR1 and CDR2: LGHNT and FRNRAP. CDR3: CASATAGFFNEQFF. The CDR3 nucleotides read TGTGCTAGTGCCACCGCGGGTTTCTTCAATGAGCAGTTCTTC. Looking up the rest from reference TRBV12-5 and TRBJ2-1 gives the full variable domain: DARVTQTPRHKVTEMGQEVTMRCQPILGHNTVFWYRQTMMQGLELLAYFRNRAPLDDSGMPKDRFSAEMPDATLATLKIQPSEPRDSAVYFCASATAGFFNEQFFGPGTRLTVL.